This TCR beta chain was sequenced during a study of blood T cell repertoires in COVID-19. Across the whole study: Samples representing acute and convalescent COVID-19 were sourced from the United States, Italy and Spain. PBMCs, B-cell-depleted T cells, or T cells were the source of the cDNA or gDNA that made up the material.

In the authors' methods: Estimated nucleated cell counts came from reference gene primer amplification. Here immunoSEQ multiplex PCR was the method, and the copy in TCRdb shows in-frame clones only, minus some. D and trimming come from the DNA, and the V and J calls and clone size come from that table. Altogether tens of thousands of clones are present, about 76% being singletons, with the ten largest covering less than 15%. This clone has just a few counts. CDR1 MDHEN and CDR2 SYDVKM come from the germline V gene. The ends were cut back, 3 bases at V and 9 bases at J, with 18 bases in the middle. The CDR3 consists of 15 residues.

The rearrangement links TRBV28 to TRBJ1-5; D is unresolved. Sequenced: peripheral blood. The TCR comes from a man older than 75 with active or convalescent COVID-19. CDR3 DNA sequence: TGTGCCAGCAGTTTCCCAAACAGTTCAATAAGGCCCCAGCATTTT. This translates into CASSFPNSSIRPQHF.